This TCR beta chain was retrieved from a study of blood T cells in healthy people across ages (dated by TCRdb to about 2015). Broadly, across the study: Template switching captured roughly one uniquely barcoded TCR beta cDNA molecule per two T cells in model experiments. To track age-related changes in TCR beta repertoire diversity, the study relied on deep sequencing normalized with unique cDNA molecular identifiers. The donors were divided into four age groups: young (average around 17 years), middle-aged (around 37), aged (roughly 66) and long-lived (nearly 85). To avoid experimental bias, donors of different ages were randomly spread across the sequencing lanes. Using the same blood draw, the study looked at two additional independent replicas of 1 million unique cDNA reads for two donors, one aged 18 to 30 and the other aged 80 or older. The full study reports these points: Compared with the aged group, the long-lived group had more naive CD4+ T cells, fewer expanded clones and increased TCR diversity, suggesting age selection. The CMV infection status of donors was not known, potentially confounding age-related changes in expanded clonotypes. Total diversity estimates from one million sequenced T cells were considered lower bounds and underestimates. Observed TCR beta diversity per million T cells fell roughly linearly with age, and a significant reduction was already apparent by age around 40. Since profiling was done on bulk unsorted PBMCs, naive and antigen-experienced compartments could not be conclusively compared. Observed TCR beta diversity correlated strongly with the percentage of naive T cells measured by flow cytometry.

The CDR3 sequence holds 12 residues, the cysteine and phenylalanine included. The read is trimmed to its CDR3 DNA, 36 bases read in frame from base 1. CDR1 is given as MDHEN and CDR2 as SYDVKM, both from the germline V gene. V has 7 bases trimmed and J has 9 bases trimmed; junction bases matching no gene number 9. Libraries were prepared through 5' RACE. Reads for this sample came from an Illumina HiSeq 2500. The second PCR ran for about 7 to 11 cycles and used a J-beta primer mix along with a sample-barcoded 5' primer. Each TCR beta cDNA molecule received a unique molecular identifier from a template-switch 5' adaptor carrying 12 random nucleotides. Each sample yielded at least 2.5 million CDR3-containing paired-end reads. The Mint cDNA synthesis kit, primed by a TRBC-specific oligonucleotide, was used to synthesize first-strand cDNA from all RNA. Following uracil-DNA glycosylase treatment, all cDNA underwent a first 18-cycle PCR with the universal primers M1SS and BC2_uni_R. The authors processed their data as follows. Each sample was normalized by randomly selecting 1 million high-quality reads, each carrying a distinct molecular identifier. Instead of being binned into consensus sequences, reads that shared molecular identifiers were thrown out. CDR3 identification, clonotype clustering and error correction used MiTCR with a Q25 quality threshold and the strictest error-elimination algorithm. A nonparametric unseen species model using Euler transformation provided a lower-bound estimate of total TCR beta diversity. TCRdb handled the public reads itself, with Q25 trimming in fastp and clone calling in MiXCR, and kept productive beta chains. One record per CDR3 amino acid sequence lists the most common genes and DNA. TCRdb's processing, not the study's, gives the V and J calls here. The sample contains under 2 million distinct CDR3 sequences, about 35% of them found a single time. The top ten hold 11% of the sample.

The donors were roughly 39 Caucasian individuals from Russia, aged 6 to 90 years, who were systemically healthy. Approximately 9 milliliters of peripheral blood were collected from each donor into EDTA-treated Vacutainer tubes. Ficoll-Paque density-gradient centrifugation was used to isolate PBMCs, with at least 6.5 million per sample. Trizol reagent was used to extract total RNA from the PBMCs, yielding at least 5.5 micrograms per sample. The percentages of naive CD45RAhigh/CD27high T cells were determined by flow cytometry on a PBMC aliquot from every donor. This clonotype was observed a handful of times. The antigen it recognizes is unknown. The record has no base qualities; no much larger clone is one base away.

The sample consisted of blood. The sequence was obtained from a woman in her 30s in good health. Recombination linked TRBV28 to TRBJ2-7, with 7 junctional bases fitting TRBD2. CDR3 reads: CASTPGTIPQYF. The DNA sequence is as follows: TGTGCCAGCACCCCCGGGACTATTCCGCAGTACTTC.